This T cell receptor (beta chain) was found in a study of OX40 agonist ivuxolimab in advanced cancers. Study-level findings and limits: The CD4+ and CD8+ T cells in the blood had expanded clonally by week 6 at 0.1 to 3.0 mg/kg.

A note on this clone: Its antigen is not identified.

This CDR3 is built from 18 residues. Germline loops: CDR1 ENHRY, CDR2 SYGVKD. Trimming left V 2 bases short and J 4 bases short, with 21 bases between. No patient had autoimmune disease or received systemic immunosuppression. Sequencing used immunoSEQ multiplex PCR; TCRdb keeps in-frame clones, though not all of them. Among over 85,000 clones, approximately 89% were seen once, and the ten largest hold 0.27%. This chain links TRBV10-3 with TRBJ2-1; TRBD2 is a possible D gene (5 bases). This specimen was CD4+ or CD8+ T cells sorted from blood, taken in a trial of the OX40 agonist ivuxolimab. The source is an adult with an advanced solid tumor such as melanoma, head and neck, liver or kidney cancer. This CDR3 reads CAISEPNRLSASYNEQFF. CDR3 DNA sequence: TGTGCCATCAGTGAGCCAAACCGACTTAGCGCCTCATACAATGAGCAGTTCTTC.